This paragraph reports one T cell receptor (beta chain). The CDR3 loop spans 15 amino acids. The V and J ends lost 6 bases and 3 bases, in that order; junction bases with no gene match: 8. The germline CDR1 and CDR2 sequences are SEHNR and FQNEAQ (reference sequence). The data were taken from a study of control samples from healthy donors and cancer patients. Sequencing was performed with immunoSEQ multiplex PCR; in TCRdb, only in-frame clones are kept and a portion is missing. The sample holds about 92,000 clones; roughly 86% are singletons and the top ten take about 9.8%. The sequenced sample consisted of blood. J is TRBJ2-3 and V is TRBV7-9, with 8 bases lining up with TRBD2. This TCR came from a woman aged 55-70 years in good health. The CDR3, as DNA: TGTGCCAGCAGACCAAGCGGGGGCCTTACAGATACGCAGTATTTT. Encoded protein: CASRPSGGLTDTQYF.